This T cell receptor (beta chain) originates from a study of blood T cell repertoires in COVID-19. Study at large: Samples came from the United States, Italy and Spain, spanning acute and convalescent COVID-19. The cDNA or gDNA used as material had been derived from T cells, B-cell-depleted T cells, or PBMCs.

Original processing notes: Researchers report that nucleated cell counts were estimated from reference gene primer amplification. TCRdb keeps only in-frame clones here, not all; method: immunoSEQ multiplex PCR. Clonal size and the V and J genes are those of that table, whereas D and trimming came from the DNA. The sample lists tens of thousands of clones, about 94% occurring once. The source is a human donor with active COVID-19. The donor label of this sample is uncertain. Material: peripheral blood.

The CDR3 sequence: CASRPGEGSSYEQYF. CDR3 DNA: TGTGCCAGCAGACCCGGGGAGGGCAGCTCCTACGAGCAGTACTTC. The gene calls are TRBV11-3 and TRBJ2-7, with TRBD2 matching 7 bases. Unmatched junction bases numbered 8, after V lost 6 bases and J lost 0 bases. The germline V gene has CDR1 SGHNT and CDR2 YENEEA. The CDR3 spans 15 residues.